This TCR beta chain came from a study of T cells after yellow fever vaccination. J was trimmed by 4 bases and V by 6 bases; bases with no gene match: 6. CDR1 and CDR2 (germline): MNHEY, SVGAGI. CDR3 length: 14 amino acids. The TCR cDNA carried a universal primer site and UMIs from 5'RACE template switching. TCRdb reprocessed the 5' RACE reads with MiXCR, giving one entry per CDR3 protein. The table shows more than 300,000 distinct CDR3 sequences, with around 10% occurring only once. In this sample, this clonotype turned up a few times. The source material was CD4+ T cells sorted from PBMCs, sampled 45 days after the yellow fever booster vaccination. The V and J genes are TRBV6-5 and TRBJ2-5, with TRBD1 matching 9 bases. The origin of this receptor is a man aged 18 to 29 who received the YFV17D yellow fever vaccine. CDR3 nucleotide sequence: TGTGCCAGCAGACCCGACAGGGGGATAGAGACCCAGTACTTC. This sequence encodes CASRPDRGIETQYF.